A selection of T cell receptor beta chains follows, all from one sample in a study of OX40 agonist ivuxolimab in advanced cancers. Measured with immunoSEQ multiplex PCR; TCRdb has only the in-frame clones, and not every one. The sample has about 73,000 clones; about nine tenths are singletons. The material sequenced was CD4+ or CD8+ T cells sorted from blood, taken in a trial of the OX40 agonist ivuxolimab. The receptors were sampled from an adult with an advanced solid tumor such as melanoma, head and neck, liver or kidney cancer. Each CDR3 is given with its conserved first and last residue. D genes are given only for firm matches. Not all rows give a size; the values are once, few, many and, for expanded clones, a class.

>TRBV5-1|.|TRBJ1-4|.|16
TGCGCCAGCAGCTTGGGACGGGTTGCAACTAATGAAAAACTGTTTTTT
CASSLGRVATNEKLFF
>TRBV11-3|.|TRBJ2-7|.|11
TGTGCCAGCAGCCCCCTCTCCGAGCAGTACTTC
CASSPLSEQYF
>TRBV9|.|TRBJ1-2|.|13
TGTGCCAGCAGCGTAGGGGCCACGGGTGGCTACACCTTC
CASSVGATGGYTF
>TRBV5-1|.|TRBJ2-7|.|15
TGCGCCAGCAGCTTGTATCGGGGAGCCCTATACGAGCAGTACTTC
CASSLYRGALYEQYF
>TRBV4-3|.|TRBJ2-6|.|13
TGCGCCAGCAGCCTACAAGGTCTCAACGTCCTGACTTTC
CASSLQGLNVLTF
>TRBV2|.|TRBJ2-1|.|14
TGTGCCACCAACGGCGGGGAAGGGTACAATGAGCAGTTCTTC
CATNGGEGYNEQFF
>TRBV27|.|TRBJ2-5|.|15
TGTGCCAGCAGTTTCTTTAGCGGCCAGGGGGAGACCCAGTACTTC
CASSFFSGQGETQYF
>TRBV30|.|TRBJ2-2|.|11
TGTGCCTTGAGGGGGTCCGGGGAGCTGTTTTTT
CALRGSGELFF
>TRBV7-9|TRBD2|TRBJ2-1|.|12
TGTGCCAGCAGCCTAGCGGGAGGCCTCCAGTTCTTC
CASSLAGGLQFF
>TRBV6-4|.|TRBJ2-7|.|13
TGTGCCAGCGCAACTGACGCGGGCGGCGAGCAGTACTTC
CASATDAGGEQYF
>TRBV7-9|TRBD1|TRBJ1-1|.|15
TGTGCCAGCACTGCCCCCGGGACAGTGAACACTGAAGCTTTCTTT
CASTAPGTVNTEAFF
>TRBV30|.|TRBJ1-1|.|14
TGTGCCTGTACGCAAGAGGGCACCGGCACTGAAGCTTTCTTT
CACTQEGTGTEAFF
>TRBV11-3|TRBD2|TRBJ2-7|.|15
TGTGCCAGCAGGCCGGGACTAGCGGGAGTCTACGAGCAGTACTTC
CASRPGLAGVYEQYF
>TRBV6-5|.|TRBJ2-7|.|12
TGTGCCAGCATCGACCGGGGTGGCGAGCAGTACTTC
CASIDRGGEQYF
>TRBV6-4|.|TRBJ2-1|once|13
TGTGCCAGCAGTGAAGCCATTCTTACAGAGCAGTTCTTC
CASSEAILTEQFF
>TRBV9|.|TRBJ2-7|.|15
TGTGCCAGCAGCGTTTCGACAGGGGACTATGGCGAGCAGTACTTC
CASSVSTGDYGEQYF
>TRBV5-1|TRBD1|TRBJ1-1|.|15
TGCGCCAGCACCCTAACAGGGGCGCAAGGCACTGAAGCTTTCTTT
CASTLTGAQGTEAFF
>TRBV20-1|.|TRBJ2-3|.|11
TGCAGTGCTTCCCGGGCTGAGACGCAGTATTTT
CSASRAETQYF
>TRBV6-1|.|TRBJ2-7|.|14
TGTGCCAGCAGTCCTCGGACGGTTTCCTACGAGCAGTACTTC
CASSPRTVSYEQYF
>TRBV7-8|TRBD1|TRBJ2-3|.|15
TGTGCCAGCAGCCCAGGGGGAAGCGCCACAGATACGCAGTATTTT
CASSPGGSATDTQYF
>TRBV6-5|.|TRBJ1-3|.|13
TGTGCCAGCGCGATTTCTTCTGGAAACACCATATATTTT
CASAISSGNTIYF
>TRBV10-3|.|TRBJ1-1|.|13
TGTGCCATCAGGGGGGCCCAGAACACTGAAGCTTTCTTT
CAIRGAQNTEAFF
>TRBV28|TRBD2|TRBJ2-2|.|14
TGTGCCATACGAGCGGGAGGGCCGGCCGGGGAGCTGTTTTTT
CAIRAGGPAGELFF
>TRBV18|.|TRBJ2-2|once|12
TGTGCCAGCTCACCAGACACCGGGGAGCTGTTTTTT
CASSPDTGELFF
>TRBV7-9|TRBD1|TRBJ1-4|.|12
TGTGCCAGCAGCACGGACAGGGGGCGACTGTTTTTT
CASSTDRGRLFF
>TRBV28|.|TRBJ1-5|.|18
TGTGCCAGCAGATTTTTTACAGGGACCATTTATAGCAATCAGCCCCAGCATTTT
CASRFFTGTIYSNQPQHF
>TRBV6-5|TRBD1|TRBJ2-1|.|15
TGTGCCAGCAGATTCGGACAGGGAGTTTACAATGAGCAGTTCTTC
CASRFGQGVYNEQFF
>TRBV15|.|TRBJ2-7|.|14
TGTGCCACCAGCAGGATAGGTGCCTCCTACGAGCAGTACTTC
CATSRIGASYEQYF
>TRBV7-4|.|TRBJ2-7|.|16
TGTGCCAGCAGCATCCCAGGGGGGCGGGACGGCTACGAGCAGTACTTC
CASSIPGGRDGYEQYF
>TRBV19|.|TRBJ2-1|.|15
TGTGCCAGTAGTATGGGTCAGTCAACCTACAATGAGCAGTTCTTC
CASSMGQSTYNEQFF
>TRBV7-2|TRBD1|TRBJ1-3|.|17
TGTGCCAGCAGCTCACCCCTCGGGACAGGGGATGGAAACACCATATATTTT
CASSSPLGTGDGNTIYF
>TRBV5-1|.|TRBJ2-5|once|13
TGCGCCAGCAGCGCGGGCGGACAAGAGACCCAGTACTTC
CASSAGGQETQYF
>TRBV19|.|TRBJ2-5|.|14
TGTGCCAGTAGTATAGGGCCGAAACAAGAGACCCAGTACTTC
CASSIGPKQETQYF
>TRBV7-2|TRBD2|TRBJ2-7|.|17
TGTGCCAGCAGGAGAGGACTAGCGGGAAATCGGGTGGACGAGCAGTACTTC
CASRRGLAGNRVDEQYF
>TRBV5-1|TRBD1|TRBJ2-1|once|17
TGCGCCAGCAGCTTGGGGGCCGGGACAGGTCATTACAATGAGCAGTTCTTC
CASSLGAGTGHYNEQFF
>TRBV19|TRBD2|TRBJ2-1|.|15
TGTGCCAGTAGCACGGAAAATTGGGGGGGCAATGAGCAGTTCTTC
CASSTENWGGNEQFF
>TRBV6-4|TRBD1|TRBJ2-5|once|16
TGTGCCAGCAGTGACCCGGGTAAGGGGGCGGGAGAGACCCAGTACTTC
CASSDPGKGAGETQYF
>TRBV7-3|TRBD2|TRBJ2-3|.|18
TGTGCCAGCAGCCGTGGACTAGCGGGAGGCCCAAGCACAGATACGCAGTATTTT
CASSRGLAGGPSTDTQYF
>TRBV5-5|.|TRBJ1-2|few|12
TGTGCCAGCAACGACGACAGGTTTGGCTACACCTTC
CASNDDRFGYTF
>TRBV28|.|TRBJ2-1|.|12
TGTGCCTCCCGGACAGTTTACAATGAGCAGTTCTTC
CASRTVYNEQFF
>TRBV30|.|TRBJ2-3|.|13
TGTGCCTGGAGTAGGCAGATCACAGATACGCAGTATTTT
CAWSRQITDTQYF
>TRBV5-1|.|TRBJ2-7|.|14
TGCGCCAGCAGCGAGCTGACAACCCACTACGAGCAGTACTTC
CASSELTTHYEQYF
>TRBV2|TRBD2|TRBJ2-1|.|16
TGTGCCAGCAGCGAGGGACTAGCGGGAGGTGCCAATGAGCAGTTCTTC
CASSEGLAGGANEQFF
>TRBV19|.|TRBJ2-2|.|14
TGTGCCAGTACCTCGAATGGGGGTTCCGGGGAGCTGTTTTTT
CASTSNGGSGELFF
>TRBV9|.|TRBJ2-7|.|18
TGTGCCAGCAGCGTAGATCCGGAGCCCGCGGCCAGCTCCTACGAGCAGTACTTC
CASSVDPEPAASSYEQYF
>TRBV7-2|TRBD1|TRBJ2-5|.|15
TGTGCCAGCAGCTTCGGACAGGAGAACCAAGAGACCCAGTACTTC
CASSFGQENQETQYF
>TRBV19|.|TRBJ2-4|.|15
TGTGCCAGTAGTCCCTCCGCAAGAAGGTACAACATTCAGTACTTC
CASSPSARRYNIQYF
>TRBV5-5|.|TRBJ2-6|.|14
TGTGCCAGCAGCTTGGGGTCTGGGGCCAACGTCCTGACTTTC
CASSLGSGANVLTF
>TRBV7-9|TRBD1|TRBJ2-7|.|15
TGTGCCAGCAGCCAGGGACAGAAGGATTCCTACGAGCAGTACTTC
CASSQGQKDSYEQYF
>TRBV18|TRBD1|TRBJ2-7|once|15
TGTGCCAGCTCACCACGGAACAGGGGGCAGGTCGAGCAGTACTTC
CASSPRNRGQVEQYF
>TRBV28|.|TRBJ2-1|once|16
TGTGCCAGCAGTTTATCTTTACAGGGTCCCTTCAATGAGCAGTTCTTC
CASSLSLQGPFNEQFF
>TRBV11-2|.|TRBJ1-5|.|13
TGTGCCAGCAGCTTTTCTTTAGGTCAGCCCCAGCATTTT
CASSFSLGQPQHF
>TRBV7-9|.|TRBJ1-1|.|14
TGTGCCAGCAGCTTAGTAGGGGAGGTGACTGAAGCTTTCTTT
CASSLVGEVTEAFF
>TRBV6-5|.|TRBJ2-3|.|14
TGTGCCAGCAGTTCCACGCTTACCGGGGATACGCAGTATTTT
CASSSTLTGDTQYF
>TRBV2|.|TRBJ1-2|.|13
TGTGCCAGCAATGCTCGGACAGAGCATGGCTACACCTTC
CASNARTEHGYTF
>TRBV7-3|.|TRBJ2-7|few|13
TGTGCCAGCAGCTTGACGGGAGCAGTCGAGCAGTACTTC
CASSLTGAVEQYF